The 16 T cell receptor beta chains in this list originate from one sample, sequenced in a study of OX40 agonist ivuxolimab in advanced cancers. Clones were read by immunoSEQ multiplex PCR, and TCRdb kept only the in-frame ones, dropping some. Among some 16,000 clones listed, roughly 81% were seen once. The sample was CD4+ or CD8+ T cells sorted from blood, taken in a trial of the OX40 agonist ivuxolimab. The source is an adult with an advanced solid tumor such as melanoma, head and neck, liver or kidney cancer.

This chain joins TRBV5-6 and TRBJ2-7; 7 nucleotides match TRBD1. Germline trimming cut 4 bases from V and 10 bases from J; bases unmatched to any gene: 14. The CDR3 is 14 residues long. Germline lookup yields CDR1 SGHDT and CDR2 YYEEEE. The CDR3 region has the DNA TGTGCCAGCAGCATGGGCGAGACAGGGTCGATTCAGTACTTC. This translates into CASSMGETGSIQYF. The full variable domain, in which reference TRBV5-6 and TRBJ2-7 provide the parts outside the CDR3, is DAGVTQSPTHLIKTRGQQVTLRCSPKSGHDTVSWYQQALGQGPQFIFQYYEEEERQRGNFPDRFSGHQFPNYSSELNVNALLLGDSALYLCASSMGETGSIQYFGPGTRLTVT.

The V gene is TRBV5-1, the J gene TRBJ1-1; the match to TRBD1 covers 7 bases. Germline V CDR1 and CDR2: SGHRS, YFSETQ. V shed 3 bases and J 0 bases; nucleotides not matched to a gene: 5. This CDR3 is built from 15 residues. CDR3 nucleotide sequence: TGCGCCAGCAGCTCGGGACAGTTCGTGAACACTGAAGCTTTCTTT. Translation gives CASSSGQFVNTEAFF. Complete variable domain (other parts from reference TRBV5-1 and TRBJ1-1): KAGVTQTPRYLIKTRGQQVTLSCSPISGHRSVSWYQQTPGQGLQFLFEYFSETQRNKGNFPGRFSGRQFSNSRSEMNVSTLELGDSALYLCASSSGQFVNTEAFFGQGTRLTVV.

The CDR3 is CASSPLHPDSNYGYTF. The CDR3 DNA is TGCGCCAGCAGCCCCCTACACCCAGATTCTAACTATGGCTACACCTTC. The chain recombines TRBV4-1 with TRBJ1-2; D remains ambiguous. The CDR3 is 16 amino acids. Trimming took off 4 bases at V and 0 bases at J, with 15 bases between the two ends. The germline V gene has CDR1 MGHRA and CDR2 YSYEKL.

The chain employs TRBV11-2 and TRBJ2-2; D may be TRBD1 or TRBD2 (5 bases each). Germline CDR1 SGHAT, CDR2 FQNNGV. The V and J ends lost 3 bases and 1 base respectively, with 15 bases between them. The CDR3 has 17 residues. This CDR3 reads CASSFALSGQNTGELFF. DNA for the CDR3: TGTGCCAGCAGCTTCGCATTGAGCGGACAGAACACCGGGGAGCTGTTTTTT.

This clone was picked up one time. The chain employs TRBV5-4 and TRBJ2-5; 7 bases match TRBD2. The J call could be wrong; TRBJ2-7 is a better fit for the DNA end. Germline values: CDR1 SGHNT, CDR2 YYREEE (reference sequence). This CDR3 is built from 14 residues. CDR3 protein: CASSLALADYEQYF. For the CDR3, the DNA is TGTGCCAGCAGCTTGGCTCTAGCGGATTACGAGCAGTACTTC.

V is TRBV28 and J is TRBJ1-4, with TRBD1 as a possible D gene (6 bases). V lost 4 bases to trimming and J lost 8 bases, with 14 bases between them. Germline CDR1 reads MDHEN; CDR2 reads SYDVKM. The CDR3 has 14 residues. DNA of the CDR3: TGTGCCAGCAGTTCCCCTAGGGGGGAAGAAAAACTGTTTTTT. Its translation: CASSSPRGEEKLFF.

The chain is built from TRBV19 and TRBJ2-2, with TRBD1 matching over 8 bases. Per the germline V gene, CDR1 is LNHDA and CDR2 is SQIVND (reference sequence). V was clipped by 1 base and J by 7 bases; unmatched bases: 5. The CDR3 is 15 amino acids. DNA for the CDR3: TGTGCCAGTAGTATAGTCCACAGGGGGAACGGGGAGCTGTTTTTT. Translated, it gives CASSIVHRGNGELFF.

The rearrangement uses TRBV12-5 and TRBJ1-5, with D hard to call. V was cut by 3 bases and J by 0 bases, with 9 bases left in between. CDR3 length: 15 residues. Germline lookup yields CDR1 LGHNT and CDR2 FRNRAP. The CDR3 here is CASGFDMDSNQPQHF. CDR3 in DNA: TGTGCTAGTGGTTTCGACATGGATAGCAATCAGCCCCAGCATTTT.

This clone was seen only once. This chain connects TRBV6-5 to TRBJ2-7; 11 bases map to TRBD1. V trimming: 8 bases; J trimming: 2 bases; junction bases outside the gene matches: 5. The CDR3 is 14 amino acids. The germline V gene encodes CDR1 MNHEY and CDR2 SVGAGI. The CDR3 loop is CASLDRGRPYEQYF. CDR3 nucleotides: TGTGCCAGCCTGGACAGGGGGCGCCCCTACGAGCAGTACTTC.

The chain uses TRBV7-2 and TRBJ1-5, with 9 bases matching TRBD1. V lost 5 bases, J lost 3 bases, and 5 bases stayed unmatched. Germline assignment: CDR1 SGHTA and CDR2 FQGNSA. The CDR3 totals 15 residues. CDR3: CASSAGQGFNQPQHF. CDR3 coding DNA: TGTGCCAGCAGCGCGGGACAGGGTTTCAATCAGCCCCAGCATTTT.

This sequence joins TRBV5-4 and TRBJ2-1; tentatively, D is TRBD2 (6 bases). This CDR3 is 16 amino acids long. Trimming removed 2 bases at V and 0 bases at J, with 12 bases between. CDR1 is SGHNT and CDR2 is YYREEE in the germline V gene (reference sequence). CDR3 in DNA: TGTGCCAGCAGCTTTGGGGTCGGGAGCTCCTACAATGAGCAGTTCTTC. It yields the protein CASSFGVGSSYNEQFF.

This clone was seen once. J is TRBJ2-7 and V is TRBV19; 7 bases align to TRBD1. CDR3 length: 15 amino acids. With V trimmed by 3 bases and J by 1 base, 6 bases remained unmatched. Germline V gene data show CDR1 as LNHDA and CDR2 as SQIVND (reference sequence). CDR3 sequence (DNA): TGTGCCAGTAGTATCGTGGACAGGCCATCCTACGAGCAGTACTTC. Translating gives CASSIVDRPSYEQYF.

The rearrangement uses TRBV27 and TRBJ1-2, with a weak D call TRBD1 (5 bases). Germline V CDR1 and CDR2: MNHEY, SMNVEV (reference sequence). This CDR3 comprises 15 residues. Trimming pared 4 bases from V and 5 bases from J, leaving 17 bases between. CDR3 in amino acids: CASSSRGREIYGYTF. The CDR3 DNA reads TGTGCCAGCAGTTCCCGGGGCAGAGAGATTTATGGCTACACCTTC.

This chain joins TRBV25-1 and TRBJ2-1; D is perhaps TRBD2 (7 bases). CDR3 length equals 15 residues. V lost 2 bases and J 4 bases, leaving 12 bases between the germline ends. From germline, CDR1 is MGHDK and CDR2 SYGVNS. Written as DNA, the CDR3 is TGTGCCAGCAGTGAAGCCAGCGGGACATACAATGAGCAGTTCTTC. Its translation is CASSEASGTYNEQFF. Variable domain in full (rest from reference TRBV25-1 and TRBJ2-1): EADIYQTPRYLVIGTGKKITLECSQTMGHDKMYWYQQDPGMELHLIHYSYGVNSTEKGDLSSESTVSRIRTEHFPLTLESARPSHTSQYLCASSEASGTYNEQFFGPGTRLTVL.

The chain is built from TRBV19 and TRBJ1-2, with D perhaps TRBD1 (5 bases). The germline gives CDR1 LNHDA, CDR2 SQIVND (reference sequence). There are 14 residues in the CDR3. V shed 3 bases and J shed 4 bases, with 12 bases lying between them. The CDR3 DNA sequence: TGTGCCAGTAGTATCCAGACAGAGACCTATGGCTACACCTTC. Translating gives CASSIQTETYGYTF.

This chain connects TRBV9 to TRBJ2-1, with 12 bases identical to TRBD2. V lost 1 base, J lost 8 bases, and 7 bases stayed unmatched. The CDR3 has 16 residues. Germline CDR1 is SGDLS and CDR2 is YYNGEE. Written as DNA, the CDR3 is TGTGCCAGCAGCGTAAAGACTAGCGGGAGTTTCCATGAGCAGTTCTTC. It encodes CASSVKTSGSFHEQFF. Combining the CDR3 with reference TRBV9 and TRBJ2-1 gives the whole variable domain DSGVTQTPKHLITATGQRVTLRCSPRSGDLSVYWYQQSLDQGLQFLIQYYNGEERAKGNILERFSAQQFPDLHSELNLSSLELGDSALYFCASSVKTSGSFHEQFFGPGTRLTVL.